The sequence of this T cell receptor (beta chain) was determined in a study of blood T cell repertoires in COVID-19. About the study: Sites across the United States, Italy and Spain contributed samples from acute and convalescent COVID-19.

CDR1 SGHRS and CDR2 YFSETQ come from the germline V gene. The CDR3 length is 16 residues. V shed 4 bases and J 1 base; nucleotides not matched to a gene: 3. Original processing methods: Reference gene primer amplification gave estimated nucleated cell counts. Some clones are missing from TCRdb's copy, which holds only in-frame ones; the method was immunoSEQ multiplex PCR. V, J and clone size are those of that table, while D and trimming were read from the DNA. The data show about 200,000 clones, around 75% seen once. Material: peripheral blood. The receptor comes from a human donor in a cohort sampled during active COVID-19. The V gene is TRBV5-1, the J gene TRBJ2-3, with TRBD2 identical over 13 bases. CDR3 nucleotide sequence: TGCGCCAGCAGCGGGACTAGCGGGGTTGGCACAGATACGCAGTATTTT. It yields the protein CASSGTSGVGTDTQYF.